The next 6 T cell receptor beta chains were all read from a single sample in a study of cytomegalovirus exposure and HLA in healthy donors. The assay was immunoSEQ multiplex PCR, and TCRdb's table has in-frame clones only and misses some. There are 130,000 to 150,000 clones in the sample; 89% occur only once, and 8% to 9.5% lies in the top ten. The sample taken for sequencing was PBMCs. The receptors here all came from a young woman in good health and CMV-seropositive.

This sequence joins TRBV11-2 and TRBJ2-7; D uncertain. V was trimmed by 6 bases and J by 4 bases, leaving 7 bases between them. Germline V CDR1 and CDR2: SGHAT, FQNNGV. This CDR3 spans 11 amino acids. In DNA form, the CDR3 reads TGTGCCAGCAGTCAAGCTTACGAGCAGTACTTC. It yields the protein CASSQAYEQYF.

V gene TRBV19 combines with J gene TRBJ2-2; D might be TRBD1 (6 bases). Germline assignment: CDR1 LNHDA and CDR2 SQIVND (reference sequence). Trimming removed 7 bases at V and 0 bases at J, with 21 bases between. The CDR3 covers 18 residues. CDR3 in DNA: TGTGCCAGTACGGGCCAGGGGCCCCTGGGCCCGAACACCGGGGAGCTGTTTTTT. Translation gives CASTGQGPLGPNTGELFF. Full variable domain (outside the CDR3, taken from reference TRBV19 and TRBJ2-2): DGGITQSPKYLFRKEGQNVTLSCEQNLNHDAMYWYRQDPGQGLRLIYYSQIVNDFQKGDIAEGYSVSREKKESFPLTVTSAQKNPTAFYLCASTGQGPLGPNTGELFFGEGSRLTVL.

This clone appeared a single time. This chain uses TRBV5-6 with TRBJ2-7, with 8 bases identical to TRBD1. The CDR3 has 15 amino acids. Trimming took 4 bases from V and 2 from J; bases not matched to a gene: 8. Germline V gene data show CDR1 as SGHDT and CDR2 as YYEEEE. As DNA, the CDR3 is TGTGCCAGCAGCCAGGGGACAGGTGAAACCTACGAGCAGTACTTC. Translation gives CASSQGTGETYEQYF. Complete variable domain (other parts from reference TRBV5-6 and TRBJ2-7): DAGVTQSPTHLIKTRGQQVTLRCSPKSGHDTVSWYQQALGQGPQFIFQYYEEEERQRGNFPDRFSGHQFPNYSSELNVNALLLGDSALYLCASSQGTGETYEQYFGPGTRLTVT.

The J gene is TRBJ2-7, the V gene TRBV5-1; D gene ambiguous. Trimming removed 4 bases from V and 0 bases from J, with 8 bases in between. CDR3 length: 13 amino acids. Germline V lookup: CDR1 SGHRS, CDR2 YFSETQ. The CDR3 here is CASSSRSSYEQYF. CDR3 nucleotide sequence: TGCGCCAGCAGCAGCCGGTCCTCCTACGAGCAGTACTTC. Looking up the rest from reference TRBV5-1 and TRBJ2-7 gives the full variable domain: KAGVTQTPRYLIKTRGQQVTLSCSPISGHRSVSWYQQTPGQGLQFLFEYFSETQRNKGNFPGRFSGRQFSNSRSEMNVSTLELGDSALYLCASSSRSSYEQYFGPGTRLTVT.

CDR3 DNA sequence: TGTGCCAGCAGCTCCACTGCCGGGACTAGCGGGGAGGAGACCCAGTACTTC. It encodes CASSSTAGTSGEETQYF. The rearrangement joins TRBV7-6 to TRBJ2-5; 13 bases line up with TRBD2. The length of the CDR3 is 17 residues. Trimming at V came to 4 bases and at J to 5 bases, leaving 10 bases not matched to a gene. Germline CDR1 is SGHVS and CDR2 is FNYEAQ.

The genes are TRBV29-1 and TRBJ2-7; TRBD1 aligns across 8 bases. V shed 7 bases and J 5 bases; nucleotides not matched to a gene: 7. CDR3 size: 12 residues. The V gene's germline CDR1 is SQVTM and CDR2 ANQGSEA. The CDR3, as DNA: TGCAGCGCCGGGACAGGTTATAACGAGCAGTACTTC. This encodes CSAGTGYNEQYF.